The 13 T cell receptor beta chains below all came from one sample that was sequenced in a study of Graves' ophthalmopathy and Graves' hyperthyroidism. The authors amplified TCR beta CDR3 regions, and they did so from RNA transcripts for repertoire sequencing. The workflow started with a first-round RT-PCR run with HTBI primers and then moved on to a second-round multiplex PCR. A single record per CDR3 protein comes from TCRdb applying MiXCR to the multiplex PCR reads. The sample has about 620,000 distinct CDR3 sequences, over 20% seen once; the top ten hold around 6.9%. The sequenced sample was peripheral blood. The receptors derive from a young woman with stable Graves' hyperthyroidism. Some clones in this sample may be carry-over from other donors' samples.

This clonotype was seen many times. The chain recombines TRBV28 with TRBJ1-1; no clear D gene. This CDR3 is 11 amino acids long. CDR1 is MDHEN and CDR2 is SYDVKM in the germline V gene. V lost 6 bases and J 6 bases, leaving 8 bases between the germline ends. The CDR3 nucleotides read TGTGCCAGCAGATTGTTGGCTGAAGCTTTCTTT. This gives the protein CASRLLAEAFF.

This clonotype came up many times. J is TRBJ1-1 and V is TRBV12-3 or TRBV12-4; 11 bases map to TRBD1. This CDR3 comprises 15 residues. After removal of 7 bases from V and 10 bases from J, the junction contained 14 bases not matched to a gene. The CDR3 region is CASNVPGQGVFRAFF. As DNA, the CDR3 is TGTGCCAGCAATGTTCCGGGACAGGGGGTGTTTCGAGCTTTCTTT.

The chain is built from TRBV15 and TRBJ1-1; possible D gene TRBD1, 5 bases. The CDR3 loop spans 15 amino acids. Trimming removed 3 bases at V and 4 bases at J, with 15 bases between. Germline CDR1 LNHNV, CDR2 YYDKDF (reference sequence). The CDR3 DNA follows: TGTGCCACCAGCAGTTACGCGGGGACGGGCACTGAAGCTTTCTTT. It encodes CATSSYAGTGTEAFF.

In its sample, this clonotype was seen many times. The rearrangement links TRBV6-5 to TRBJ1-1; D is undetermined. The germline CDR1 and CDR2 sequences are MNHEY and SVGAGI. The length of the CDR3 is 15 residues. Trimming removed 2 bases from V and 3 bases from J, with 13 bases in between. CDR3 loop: CASSYLQLSDTEAFF. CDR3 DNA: TGTGCCAGCAGTTACCTACAATTATCGGACACTGAAGCTTTCTTT.

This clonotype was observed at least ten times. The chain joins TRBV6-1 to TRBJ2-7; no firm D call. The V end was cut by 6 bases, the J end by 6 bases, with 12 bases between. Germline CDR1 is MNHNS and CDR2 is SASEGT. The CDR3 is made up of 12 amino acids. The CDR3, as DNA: TGTGCCAGCAGCGAGTCCGGAGTCGAGCAGTACTTC. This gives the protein CASSESGVEQYF.

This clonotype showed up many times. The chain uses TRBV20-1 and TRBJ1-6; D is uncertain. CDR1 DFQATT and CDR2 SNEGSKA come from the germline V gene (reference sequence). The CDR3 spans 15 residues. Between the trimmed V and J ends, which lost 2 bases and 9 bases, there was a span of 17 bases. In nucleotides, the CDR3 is TGCAGTGCTAGACCACCCCTTCGGATTAGTTCACCCCTCCACTTT. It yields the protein CSARPPLRISSPLHF.

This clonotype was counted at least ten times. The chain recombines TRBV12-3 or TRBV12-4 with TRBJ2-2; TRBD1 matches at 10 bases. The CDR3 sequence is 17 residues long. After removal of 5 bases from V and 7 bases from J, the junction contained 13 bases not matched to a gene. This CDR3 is CASSPIGTGVLGGELFF. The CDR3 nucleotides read TGTGCCAGCAGTCCAATAGGGACAGGGGTACTCGGCGGGGAGCTGTTTTTT.

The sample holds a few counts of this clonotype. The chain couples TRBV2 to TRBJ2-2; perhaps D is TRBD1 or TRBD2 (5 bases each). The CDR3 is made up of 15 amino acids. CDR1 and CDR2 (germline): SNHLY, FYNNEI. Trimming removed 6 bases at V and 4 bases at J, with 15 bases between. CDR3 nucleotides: TGTGCCAGCAGCCGGGAAGGGACGCGCACCGGGGAGCTGTTTTTT. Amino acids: CASSREGTRTGELFF.

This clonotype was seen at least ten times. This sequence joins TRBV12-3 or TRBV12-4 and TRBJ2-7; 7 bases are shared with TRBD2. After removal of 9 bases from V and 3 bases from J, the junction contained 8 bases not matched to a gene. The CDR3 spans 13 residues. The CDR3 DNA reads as TGTGCCAGTACAATGTGGGAGGGCTACGAGCAGTACTTC. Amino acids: CASTMWEGYEQYF.

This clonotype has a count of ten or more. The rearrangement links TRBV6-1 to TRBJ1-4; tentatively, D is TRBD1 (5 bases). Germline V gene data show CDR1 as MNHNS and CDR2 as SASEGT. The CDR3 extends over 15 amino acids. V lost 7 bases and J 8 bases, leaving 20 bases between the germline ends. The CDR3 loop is CASTGPHSGQEKLFF. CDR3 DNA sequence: TGTGCCAGCACAGGGCCTCACTCGGGCCAGGAAAAACTGTTTTTT.

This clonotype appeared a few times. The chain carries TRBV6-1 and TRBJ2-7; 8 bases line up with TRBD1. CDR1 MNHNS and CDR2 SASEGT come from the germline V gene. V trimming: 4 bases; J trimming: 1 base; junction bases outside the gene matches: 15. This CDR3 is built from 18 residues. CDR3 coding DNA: TGTGCCAGCAGTGGAGCTACAGGGGGTAACCCAAATTCCTACGAGCAGTACTTC. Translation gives CASSGATGGNPNSYEQYF.

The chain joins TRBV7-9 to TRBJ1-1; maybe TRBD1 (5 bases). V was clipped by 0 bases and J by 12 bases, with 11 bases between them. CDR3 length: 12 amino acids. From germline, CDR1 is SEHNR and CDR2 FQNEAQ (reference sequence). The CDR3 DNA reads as TGTGCCAGCAGCTTAGCTGAGGGGATGACTTTCTTT. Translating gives CASSLAEGMTFF.

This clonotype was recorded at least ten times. The DNA for the CDR3 is TGTGCCATTTTACCGGGACAGGGGATGAACACTGAAGCTTTCTTT. Amino acid sequence: CAILPGQGMNTEAFF. The gene calls are TRBV10-3 and TRBJ1-1, with 10 bases fitting TRBD1. The V gene's germline CDR1 is ENHRY and CDR2 SYGVKD. The CDR3 length is 15 residues. V shed 9 bases, J shed 0 bases, and the junction held 7 bases outside the gene matches.